In its sample, the clone carrying this TCR beta chain was seen many times. Its antigen is still unknown. The data were obtained in a study of response to subunit inactivated influenza vaccine. From the RT-PCR reads, TCRdb called clonotypes with MiXCR, one entry per CDR3 protein. The table lists around 300,000 distinct CDR3 sequences, about 20% of them singletons. Study-wide results and caveats: The authors proposed limited new T cell recruitment per seasonal influenza vaccination.

The CDR3 consists of 14 residues. CDR1 is SNHLY and CDR2 is FYNNEI in the germline V gene. Between the trimmed V and J ends, which lost 6 bases and 2 bases, there was a span of 10 bases. This chain joins TRBV2 and TRBJ2-2; D might be TRBD1 or TRBD2, each matching 5 bases. Source: PBMCs from blood, taken about 20 months after vaccination. The clonotype was recovered from a man aged 45 to 70 who received an inactivated influenza vaccine. DNA of the CDR3: TGTGCCAGCAGGCCGGGGCCTAACACCGGGGAGCTGTTTTTT. Translated, it gives CASRPGPNTGELFF.